Below, 18 T cell receptor beta chains from the same sample are listed, as sequenced in a study of human T cells and chemical hapten exposure (dated by TCRdb to the early 2020s). The method was RACE. The run used a NextSeq 500. TCRdb itself trimmed the public reads at Q25 with fastp, ran MiXCR and retained productive beta chains. Rows merge per CDR3 protein into single entries with the most common DNA and genes. Across this sample there are about 54,000 distinct CDR3 sequences, with 8.5% to 10% seen only once. The biggest ten clones account for over 1.5% of the sample. The time point label here, explained by the study, means: patch test 2, 6 weeks after DPC sensitization. This sample's treatment or condition label indicates: therapeutic diphenylcyclopropenone sensitization with weekly scalp DPC. The sequences come from whole blood, collected in connection with sensitization to the hapten diphenylcyclopropenone (DPC). The receptor set was obtained from a woman aged 45 to 65 with alopecia areata. Some clones in this sample may be carry-over from other donors' samples.

In this sample, this clonotype turned up a few times. The chain joins TRBV29-1 to TRBJ2-5; D assignment may be TRBD1 or TRBD2 (5 bases each). Germline CDR1 reads SQVTM; CDR2 reads ANQGSEA. CDR3 length equals 12 residues. V lost 3 bases and J 4 bases, leaving 9 bases between the germline ends. The CDR3 DNA reads TGCAGCGTTGATTCAGGGAGAGAGACCCAGTACTTC. This encodes CSVDSGRETQYF.

This chain connects TRBV10-3 to TRBJ1-1, with D uncertain. The CDR3 is 12 residues long. Germline lookup yields CDR1 ENHRY and CDR2 SYGVKD. V lost 0 bases to trimming and J lost 9 bases, with 8 bases between them. CDR3 in DNA: TGTGCCATCAGTGAGTCGTTACAAAAAGCTTTCTTT. Translating gives CAISESLQKAFF.

The V and J genes are TRBV2 and TRBJ2-4, with D possibly matching TRBD1 (6 bases). CDR1 is SNHLY, CDR2 FYNNEI, per germline. This CDR3 is built from 15 residues. The V end lost 4 bases, the J end lost 5 bases, and 15 bases lay between the germline ends. The CDR3 sequence: CASSVSGQLQNIQYF. CDR3 DNA sequence: TGTGCCAGCAGTGTTTCGGGACAACTCCAAAACATTCAGTACTTC. Based on the CDR3 plus reference TRBV2 and TRBJ2-4, the full variable domain is EPEVTQTPSHQVTQMGQEVILRCVPISNHLYFYWYRQILGQKVEFLVSFYNNEISEKSEIFDDQFSVERPDGSNFTLKIRSTKLEDSAMYFCASSVSGQLQNIQYFGAGTRLSVL.

Only a few counts were recorded for this clonotype. The chain links TRBV28 to TRBJ1-1, with TRBD1 identical over 9 bases. V trimming: 4 bases; J trimming: 4 bases; junction bases outside the gene matches: 10. The CDR3 is made up of 16 amino acids. Germline assignment: CDR1 MDHEN and CDR2 SYDVKM. CDR3 in DNA: TGTGCCAGCAGTTCTCCGGGACAGGGAGTTGGCACTGAAGCTTTCTTT. Residues: CASSSPGQGVGTEAFF.

This clonotype was counted a few times. This sequence joins TRBV5-6 and TRBJ1-2; the D is unclear. The V gene's germline CDR1 is SGHDT and CDR2 YYEEEE. This CDR3 contains 15 residues. V lost 3 bases, J lost 8 bases, and 20 bases lay in between. Here the CDR3 reads CASSSAPARRSGYTF. The DNA for the CDR3 is TGTGCCAGCAGCTCCGCCCCTGCTCGACGGAGCGGCTACACCTTC.

This clonotype has only a few counts. The V and J genes are TRBV29-1 and TRBJ2-1; the D gene is possibly TRBD1 (6 bases). This CDR3 comprises 14 residues. Deletions cut 4 bases from V and 7 bases from J, with 17 bases between. CDR1 and CDR2 (germline): SQVTM, ANQGSEA. CDR3 sequence (DNA): TGCAGCGTTGTTGGGCCCCCGAGGGGGAATGAGCAGTTCTTC. This encodes CSVVGPPRGNEQFF.

This clonotype was found many times. The chain couples TRBV5-4 to TRBJ1-1; D possibly corresponds to TRBD1 (6 bases). The ends were cut back, 4 bases at V and 0 bases at J, with 10 bases in the middle. The CDR3 loop spans 14 amino acids. The germline V gene has CDR1 SGHNT and CDR2 YYREEE (reference sequence). The CDR3 nucleotides are TGTGCCAGCAGCCCGGACAGCATGAACACTGAAGCTTTCTTT. Protein: CASSPDSMNTEAFF.

This clonotype was seen ten or more times. The V and J genes are TRBV6-5 and TRBJ2-3, with D possibly matching TRBD2 (6 bases). The germline CDR1 and CDR2 sequences are MNHEY and SVGAGI. Trimming took 5 bases from V and 3 from J, leaving 15 bases between them. This CDR3 is built from 15 residues. The CDR3: CASSTTGTLTDTQYF. CDR3 DNA: TGTGCCAGCAGTACTACCGGGACTCTGACAGATACGCAGTATTTT.

This clonotype was counted a few times. CDR3 sequence: CASSLGAGNYNEQFF. CDR3 in DNA: TGTGCCAGCAGCTTAGGGGCGGGGAACTACAATGAGCAGTTCTTC. The genes are TRBV11-3 and TRBJ2-1; a weak D match, TRBD2 (6 bases). The CDR3 is 15 residues long. Germline V CDR1 and CDR2: SGHNT, YENEEA. Trimming took 1 base from V and 3 from J, leaving 10 bases between them.

This clonotype was recorded many times. The rearrangement joins TRBV7-2 to TRBJ1-5; TRBD1 aligns across 8 bases. Germline CDR1 and CDR2: SGHTA and FQGNSA. After removal of 4 bases from V and 7 bases from J, the junction contained 9 bases not matched to a gene. This CDR3 region has 15 residues. DNA of the CDR3: TGTGCCAGCAGCTCGGACAGGGCAAGGGGCCAGCCCCAGCATTTT. Translated: CASSSDRARGQPQHF. Using reference TRBV7-2 and TRBJ1-5 for the parts outside the CDR3, the full variable domain is GAGVSQSPSNKVTEKGKDVELRCDPISGHTALYWYRQSLGQGLEFLIYFQGNSAPDKSGLPSDRFSAERTGGSVSTLTIQRTQQEDSAVYLCASSSDRARGQPQHFGDGTRLSIL.

This clonotype was seen ten or more times. This chain connects TRBV29-1 to TRBJ1-1, with D possibly TRBD1 on 6 matching bases. The CDR3 covers 13 residues. Germline V gene sequence: CDR1 SQVTM, CDR2 ANQGSEA. V was cut by 3 bases and J by 2 bases, with 10 bases left in between. The CDR3 sequence: CSVEDSQNTEAFF. CDR3 coding DNA: TGCAGCGTTGAGGACAGCCAAAACACTGAAGCTTTCTTT.

Ten or more counts support this clonotype. The chain is built from TRBV3-1 and TRBJ1-5; the D is unclear. The CDR3 sequence is 13 residues long. The V gene lost 0 bases and the J gene lost 0 bases, with 0 bases spanning the gap. Germline V lookup: CDR1 LGHDT, CDR2 YNNKEL (reference sequence). The CDR3 bases are TGTGCCAGCAGCCAAGATAGCAATCAGCCCCAGCATTTT. Protein product: CASSQDSNQPQHF.

This clonotype was seen a handful of times. The J gene is TRBJ2-3, the V gene TRBV5-5; tentatively, D is TRBD2 (6 bases). There are 15 residues in the CDR3. The germline V and J ends were trimmed by 3 bases and 6 bases, with 17 bases remaining between them. Germline lookup yields CDR1 SGHKS and CDR2 YYEKEE (reference sequence). For the CDR3, the DNA is TGTGCCAGCAGCTCTCCCAGCCGAGCGGGCGATACGCAGTATTTT. It codes for CASSSPSRAGDTQYF.

DNA of the CDR3: TGTGCCAGCACTCGAACAGGGGACCGCAATCAGCCCCAGCATTTT. Its translation: CASTRTGDRNQPQHF. The genes are TRBV6-1 and TRBJ1-5; 7 nucleotides agree with TRBD1. This CDR3 contains 15 residues. V was clipped by 7 bases and J by 2 bases; unmatched bases: 8. Germline V gene sequence: CDR1 MNHNS, CDR2 SASEGT.

This clonotype has more than one count but fewer than ten. The chain combines TRBV7-9 with TRBJ2-3; D is unresolved. The CDR3 spans 14 residues. V was cut by 2 bases and J by 2 bases, with 8 bases left in between. Germline assignment: CDR1 SEHNR and CDR2 FQNEAQ (reference sequence). CDR3 region: CASSLLDLTDTQYF. CDR3 in DNA: TGTGCCAGCAGCTTATTGGACCTCACAGATACGCAGTATTTT. Full variable domain (missing parts from reference TRBV7-9 and TRBJ2-3): DTGVSQNPRHKITKRGQNVTFRCDPISEHNRLYWYRQTLGQGPEFLTYFQNEAQLEKSRLLSDRFSAERPKGSFSTLEIQRTEQGDSAMYLCASSLLDLTDTQYFGPGTRLTVL.

The chain carries TRBV29-1 and TRBJ2-3; 7 bases align to TRBD1. CDR1 is SQVTM, CDR2 ANQGSEA, per germline. The CDR3 totals 13 residues. The junction had 3 bases not matched to a gene; V was cut back by 4 bases and J by 2 bases. The CDR3 DNA sequence: TGCAGCGTTGCGGGACAGTACACAGATACGCAGTATTTT. Protein sequence: CSVAGQYTDTQYF.

This rearrangement joins TRBV4-1 to TRBJ2-5; the D gene is possibly TRBD2 (5 bases). V dropped 4 bases and J dropped 1 base, with 16 bases sitting between them. CDR3 length equals 16 residues. CDR1 and CDR2 from the germline V gene are MGHRA and YSYEKL. Here the CDR3 DNA reads TGCGCCAGCAGCCCCCTATCCGAGGGAAGCCAAGAGACCCAGTACTTC. Translation: CASSPLSEGSQETQYF.

This clonotype has ten or more counts. The rearrangement links TRBV6-1 to TRBJ2-2; D not resolved. V lost 2 bases to trimming and J lost 5 bases, with 12 bases between them. Germline-derived CDR1 and CDR2 are MNHNS and SASEGT. The length of the CDR3 is 15 residues. This CDR3 reads CASSERPGGTGELFF. CDR3 nucleotide sequence: TGTGCCAGCAGTGAAAGGCCCGGTGGGACCGGGGAGCTGTTTTTT.